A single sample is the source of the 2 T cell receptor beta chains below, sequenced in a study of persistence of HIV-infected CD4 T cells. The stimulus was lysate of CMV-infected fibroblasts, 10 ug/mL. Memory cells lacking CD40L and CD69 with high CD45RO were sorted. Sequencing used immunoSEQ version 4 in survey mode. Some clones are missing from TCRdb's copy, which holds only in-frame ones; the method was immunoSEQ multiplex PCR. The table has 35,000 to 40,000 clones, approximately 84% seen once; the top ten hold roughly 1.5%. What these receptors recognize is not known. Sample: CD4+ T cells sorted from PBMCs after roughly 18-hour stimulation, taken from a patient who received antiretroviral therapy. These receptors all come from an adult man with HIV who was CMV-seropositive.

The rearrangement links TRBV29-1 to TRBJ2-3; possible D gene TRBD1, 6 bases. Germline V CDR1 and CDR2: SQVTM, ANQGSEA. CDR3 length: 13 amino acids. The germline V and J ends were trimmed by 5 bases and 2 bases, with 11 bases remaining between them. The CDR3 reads CSVHRVLTDTQYF. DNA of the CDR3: TGCAGCGTTCACAGGGTTCTCACAGATACGCAGTATTTT.

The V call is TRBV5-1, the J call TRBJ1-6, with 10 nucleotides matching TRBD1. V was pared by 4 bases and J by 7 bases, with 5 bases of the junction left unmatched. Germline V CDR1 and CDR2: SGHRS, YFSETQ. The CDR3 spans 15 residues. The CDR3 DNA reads TGCGCCAGCAGCGATGGGACAGGGGAAAATTCACCCCTCCACTTT. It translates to CASSDGTGENSPLHF. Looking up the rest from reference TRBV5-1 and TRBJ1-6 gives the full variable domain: KAGVTQTPRYLIKTRGQQVTLSCSPISGHRSVSWYQQTPGQGLQFLFEYFSETQRNKGNFPGRFSGRQFSNSRSEMNVSTLELGDSALYLCASSDGTGENSPLHFGNGTRLTVT.